The 15 T cell receptor beta chains listed next were all sequenced from one sample in a study of OX40 agonist ivuxolimab in advanced cancers. Data came from immunoSEQ multiplex PCR; TCRdb stores just in-frame clones and leaves some out. Found here are about 36,000 clones, approximately 72% of them singletons; the top ten hold roughly 13%. This material consisted of CD4+ or CD8+ T cells sorted from blood, taken in a trial of the OX40 agonist ivuxolimab. These receptors were collected from an adult with an advanced solid tumor such as melanoma, head and neck, liver or kidney cancer.

This chain joins TRBV19 and TRBJ2-2; unclear D gene. The CDR3 consists of 14 residues. Germline CDR1 reads LNHDA; CDR2 reads SQIVND (reference sequence). The V end lost 3 bases, the J end lost 2 bases, and 7 bases lay between the germline ends. CDR3 sequence reads: CASSISANTGELFF. DNA of the CDR3: TGTGCCAGTAGTATTTCGGCTAACACCGGGGAGCTGTTTTTT.

This chain connects TRBV7-8 to TRBJ1-5, with 7 bases fitting TRBD1. Germline assignment: CDR1 SGHVS and CDR2 FQNEAQ. The CDR3 totals 15 residues. V gave up 5 bases and J gave up 5 bases; unmatched junction bases: 9. The CDR3: CASSSDRARDQPQHF. The CDR3 DNA reads as TGTGCCAGCAGCAGTGACAGGGCGCGGGATCAGCCCCAGCATTTT.

The V and J genes are TRBV9 and TRBJ1-1, with 7 bases identical to TRBD1. The CDR3 is made up of 15 amino acids. Germline loops: CDR1 SGDLS, CDR2 YYNGEE. V trimming: 0 bases; J trimming: 4 bases; junction bases outside the gene matches: 6. CDR3 nucleotides: TGTGCCAGCAGCGTAGTGCCAGCAGGGGGCACTGAAGCTTTCTTT. It encodes CASSVVPAGGTEAFF.

This rearrangement joins TRBV7-3 to TRBJ1-1, with 9 bases matching TRBD1. The J segment lost 1 base and the V segment lost 0 bases, leaving 3 bases of the junction unmatched. The CDR3 totals 16 residues. Per the germline V gene, CDR1 is SGHTA and CDR2 is FQGTGA. The CDR3 DNA is TGTGCCAGCAGCTTAACGCCGACAGGGGGGAACACTGAAGCTTTCTTT. It codes for CASSLTPTGGNTEAFF.

This clone was seen once. This chain uses TRBV9 with TRBJ2-2; no definite D call. The germline V gene has CDR1 SGDLS and CDR2 YYNGEE. CDR3 length: 13 residues. The V gene lost 4 bases and the J gene lost 9 bases, with 13 bases spanning the gap. The CDR3 spells CASSFVDGWELFF. As DNA, the CDR3 is TGTGCCAGCAGCTTCGTAGACGGTTGGGAGCTGTTTTTT.

The genes are TRBV19 and TRBJ1-1; D is possibly TRBD1 (6 bases). V shed 7 bases and J shed 1 base, with 13 bases lying between them. The CDR3 is 14 residues long. Germline V lookup: CDR1 LNHDA, CDR2 SQIVND (reference sequence). The CDR3: CASNGGTGNTEAFF. The CDR3 bases are TGTGCCAGTAACGGGGGCACTGGGAACACTGAAGCTTTCTTT.

In DNA form, the CDR3 reads TGCGCCAGCAGCTTGGCAGGGAACACCGGGGAGCTGTTTTTT. It encodes CASSLAGNTGELFF. This sequence joins TRBV5-1 and TRBJ2-2; D is uncertain. This CDR3 is built from 14 residues. Per germline, CDR1 SGHRS and CDR2 YFSETQ. Between the trimmed V and J ends, which lost 0 bases and 1 base, there was a span of 4 bases.

This clone turned up a few times. The chain's CDR3 is CASSSGAPDTQYF. The CDR3 nucleotides read TGTGCCAGCAGTTCAGGGGCTCCAGATACGCAGTATTTT. The chain links TRBV28 to TRBJ2-3; D is perhaps TRBD1 (6 bases). Germline lookup yields CDR1 MDHEN and CDR2 SYDVKM. V lost 4 bases and J lost 4, with 9 bases in between. The CDR3 length is 13 residues.

This clone has just a few counts. This chain connects TRBV9 to TRBJ2-1; 8 positions agree with TRBD1. With V trimmed by 2 bases and J by 8 bases, 9 bases remained unmatched. The CDR3 runs 15 residues. Germline-derived CDR1 and CDR2 are SGDLS and YYNGEE. In DNA form, the CDR3 reads TGTGCCAGCAGCGTTGGACAGGGAAAGTTGGATGAGCAGTTCTTC. Translating it yields CASSVGQGKLDEQFF.

This clone was picked up a small number of times. The J gene is TRBJ2-1, the V gene TRBV7-2; tentatively, D is TRBD1 or TRBD2 (6 bases each). Trimming stripped 7 bases from V and 10 bases from J, with 23 bases between. The CDR3 runs to 15 residues. CDR1 is SGHTA, CDR2 FQGNSA, per germline. CDR3 sequence reads: CASTLGGGPTREQFF. CDR3 DNA: TGTGCCAGCACCTTGGGGGGCGGACCCACCAGGGAGCAGTTCTTC.

The chain carries TRBV7-8 and TRBJ1-5; D is possibly TRBD1 (5 bases). The CDR3 consists of 14 residues. V lost 0 bases and J 3 bases, leaving 6 bases between the germline ends. CDR1 and CDR2 from the germline V gene are SGHVS and FQNEAQ. CDR3 DNA: TGTGCCAGCAGCTTAGCCAGGGTCAATCAGCCCCAGCATTTT. Its translation: CASSLARVNQPQHF.

The V and J genes are TRBV28 and TRBJ1-4, with D possibly TRBD1 on 5 matching bases. The CDR3 runs 17 residues. Deletions cut 3 bases from V and 4 bases from J, with 18 bases between. Germline V lookup: CDR1 MDHEN, CDR2 SYDVKM. CDR3 amino acids: CASSFRSGSWGNEKLFF. CDR3 nucleotide sequence: TGTGCCAGCAGTTTTAGGTCAGGGTCCTGGGGTAATGAAAAACTGTTTTTT.

V gene TRBV6-6 combines with J gene TRBJ2-1, with 9 bases that match TRBD2. Germline V gene sequence: CDR1 MNHNY, CDR2 SVGAGI (reference sequence). V dropped 8 bases and J dropped 7; count of bases not matched to a gene: 12. The CDR3 has 15 amino acids. In DNA, the CDR3 is TGTGCCAGCTCCCTATATAGCGGGAGTAGGAATGAGCAGTTCTTC. This encodes CASSLYSGSRNEQFF.

V and J are TRBV28 and TRBJ1-3; 8 nucleotides line up with TRBD1. Per the germline V gene, CDR1 is MDHEN and CDR2 is SYDVKM. The length of the CDR3 is 14 residues. The V segment lost 5 bases and the J segment 2 bases; nucleotides outside the gene matches: 2. The CDR3 region is CASSPGGPGNTIYF. CDR3 sequence (DNA): TGTGCCAGCAGTCCAGGGGGCCCTGGAAACACCATATATTTT.

The chain recombines TRBV2 with TRBJ2-5, with D hard to call. The germline V gene has CDR1 SNHLY and CDR2 FYNNEI. The CDR3 loop spans 14 amino acids. The V end lost 1 base, the J end lost 1 base, and 7 bases lay between the germline ends. The CDR3 loop is CASSEGQIQETQYF. CDR3 nucleotides: TGTGCCAGCAGTGAAGGGCAGATCCAAGAGACCCAGTACTTC.